This entry is about one T cell receptor (beta chain). Its specificity is unknown. Researchers reported that TCR beta cDNA libraries carried unique molecular identifiers. TCRdb recomputed calls from the PCR reads with MiXCR, one row per CDR3 protein. The data show 820,000 or so distinct CDR3 sequences, approximately 53% seen once. The data derive from a study of post-analysis software for immune sequencing data. Looking at the study overall: The study covered relapsing-remitting, secondary progressive and progressive-relapsing courses of multiple sclerosis. General study points: F measure clustering grouped samples strongly by preparation batch. TRBV5-6, TRBV5-1 and TRBV20-1 belonged to a set of about five TRBV segments that were more frequent in patients than controls. In multiple sclerosis, normalized Chao1 diversity was significantly below that of controls.

V lost 3 bases to trimming and J lost 6 bases, with 7 bases between them. Looked up from germline, CDR1 is SEHNR and CDR2 is FQNEAQ (reference sequence). The CDR3 is 12 amino acids. The chain employs TRBV7-9 and TRBJ2-3; maybe TRBD1 (6 bases). The clonotype comes from a girl aged 10 to 17 with multiple sclerosis. Material: blood. This chain's CDR3 is CASSFTGDTQYF. Written as DNA, the CDR3 is TGTGCCAGCAGCTTCACAGGGGATACGCAGTATTTT. Full variable domain (remainder filled in from reference TRBV7-9 and TRBJ2-3): DTGVSQNPRHKITKRGQNVTFRCDPISEHNRLYWYRQTLGQGPEFLTYFQNEAQLEKSRLLSDRFSAERPKGSFSTLEIQRTEQGDSAMYLCASSFTGDTQYFGPGTRLTVL.